Listed here is a single T cell receptor beta chain. Its antigen is unidentified. The data derive from a study of response to subunit inactivated influenza vaccine. Study-level points and caveats: Authors suggested seasonal influenza vaccinations each recruit few new T cells.

After removal of 2 bases from V and 9 bases from J, the junction contained 7 bases not matched to a gene. This CDR3 spans 14 amino acids. Germline assignment: CDR1 SGHTA and CDR2 FQGTGA. TCRdb reprocessed the RT-PCR reads with MiXCR, giving one entry per CDR3 protein. The sample has about 520,000 distinct CDR3 sequences; about 25% are singletons. Material: CD4+ T cells sorted from PBMCs, obtained more than 4 days after vaccination. The chain links TRBV7-3 to TRBJ2-1; 7 positions agree with TRBD2. This clonotype originated in a man aged 45-65 years who received an inactivated influenza vaccine. CDR3 sequence: CASSLEAGRGEQFF. The DNA of the CDR3 is TGTGCCAGCAGCTTAGAGGCAGGGAGGGGTGAGCAGTTCTTC.